Listed here is a single T cell receptor (beta chain). The length of the CDR3 is 15 residues. The germline V gene has CDR1 LNHDA and CDR2 SQIVND (reference sequence). V shed 7 bases, J shed 8 bases, and the junction held 9 bases outside the gene matches. Source study methods: Reference gene primer amplification gave estimated nucleated cell counts. The repertoire was sequenced with immunoSEQ multiplex PCR; TCRdb's copy has only in-frame clones and lacks some. The DNA gave D and trimming, while V, J and clone size come from that table. The data contain some 250,000 clones, roughly 88% of them singletons. The data originate from a study of blood T cell repertoires in COVID-19. Whole-study context: The study drew acute and convalescent COVID-19 samples from the United States, Italy and Spain. T cells, B-cell-depleted T cells, or PBMCs provided the cDNA or gDNA that served as material.

The V and J genes are TRBV19 and TRBJ2-1; 12 bases line up with TRBD1. Sequencing was done on a sample of peripheral blood. This TCR came from a human donor in a cohort sampled during active COVID-19. CDR3 DNA sequence: TGTGCCAGTAACCCCCGGGACAGGGGGCTAGATGAGCAGTTCTTC. Encoded protein: CASNPRDRGLDEQFF.